This TCR beta chain is from a study of CD8+ T cells in alopecia areata. Study summary: Treated patients received oral tofacitinib, 5 to 10 mg twice daily.

Worth noting for this clone: Its cognate antigen is unknown.

RNA, once extracted, was reverse transcribed into cDNA for use as the sequencing template. Measured with immunoSEQ multiplex PCR; TCRdb has only the in-frame clones, and not every one. Of approximately 220,000 clones detected, 35% to 45% appear once; the ten largest clones hold roughly 0.5%. Study-wide points: Lesional scalp, especially alopecia totalis/universalis, showed higher clonality than normal scalp. Expanded CD8+ clones among the top 100, and scalp clonality, were significantly decreased by tofacitinib. With patients, TCR sharing proved less clear than in mice, a difference possibly related to HLA.

V was trimmed by 5 bases and J by 6 bases, leaving 19 bases between them. CDR3 length: 15 residues. The V gene's germline CDR1 is SEHNR and CDR2 FQNEAQ (reference sequence). Treatment given: oral pan-JAK inhibitor, 5-10 mg twice daily. This TCR came from a human donor with alopecia areata. This chain links TRBV7-9 with TRBJ1-2; maybe TRBD1 (5 bases). The starting material was CD4+ T cells sorted from blood, obtained between weeks 30 and 35, from a patient treated with tofacitinib. CDR3 nucleotide sequence: TGTGCCAGCAGCATCGGCCCTATCCTCAGGGATGGCTACACCTTC. This codes for CASSIGPILRDGYTF.